These 24 T cell receptor beta chains were sequenced from one sample in a study of radiotherapy plus CTLA-4 blockade in lung cancer. The table came from immunoSEQ multiplex PCR; TCRdb's copy has only in-frame clones and leaves some out. Here the sample spans around 100,000 clones, 70% to 85% being singletons. The sample here was peripheral blood, taken from a patient treated with radiotherapy plus ipilimumab. These receptors came from a human donor with non-small cell lung cancer that progressed on radiotherapy plus ipilimumab. Some clones in this sample may be carry-over from other donors' samples.

The V gene is TRBV7-9, the J gene TRBJ1-2; D remains ambiguous. In germline, CDR1 is SEHNR, CDR2 FQNEAQ (reference sequence). This CDR3 has 14 amino acids. The germline V and J ends were trimmed by 1 base and 0 bases, with 6 bases remaining between them. CDR3 nucleotide sequence: TGTGCCAGCAGCTTAGACGGCTCTAACTATGGCTACACCTTC. Translated: CASSLDGSNYGYTF.

This chain uses TRBV27 with TRBJ2-7, with 8 bases aligning to TRBD1. Losses at the gene ends were 3 bases for V and 3 bases for J; bases not matched to a gene: 10. Germline assignment: CDR1 MNHEY and CDR2 SMNVEV (reference sequence). The CDR3 is 16 amino acids. The CDR3 sequence is CASSFRAAGGFYEQYF. CDR3 nucleotides: TGTGCCAGCAGTTTTAGGGCCGCAGGGGGCTTCTACGAGCAGTACTTC.

V and J are TRBV29-1 and TRBJ1-6; 10 bases are a match to TRBD1. Germline-derived CDR1 and CDR2 are SQVTM and ANQGSEA. J lost 10 bases, V lost 7 bases, and 13 bases had no gene match. This CDR3 is built from 15 residues. CDR3 in DNA: TGCAGCGACGCCTTGGGACAGGGGTTAAAGTCACCCCTCCACTTT. This sequence encodes CSDALGQGLKSPLHF.

J is TRBJ2-1 and V is TRBV5-4; TRBD2 is a possible D gene (6 bases). CDR1 is SGHNT and CDR2 is YYREEE in the germline V gene (reference sequence). V was pared by 4 bases and J by 6 bases, with 11 bases between. The CDR3 loop spans 13 amino acids. CDR3 bases: TGTGCCAGCAGCACGACTAGTTTCAATGAGCAGTTCTTC. Amino acids: CASSTTSFNEQFF.

J is TRBJ2-1 and V is TRBV19, with a possible D match to TRBD2 (5 bases). Trimming left V 3 bases short and J 6 bases short, with 15 bases between. This CDR3 is built from 15 residues. From germline, CDR1 is LNHDA and CDR2 SQIVND (reference sequence). CDR3 protein: CASSIYVGSLNEQFF. DNA of the CDR3: TGTGCCAGTAGTATTTATGTGGGGAGTCTCAATGAGCAGTTCTTC.

The chain employs TRBV6-5 and TRBJ2-5; 7 positions agree with TRBD2. Germline V gene lookup returns CDR1 MNHEY and CDR2 SVGAGI. The CDR3 has 13 residues. Trimming took 8 bases from V and 4 from J; bases not matched to a gene: 7. CDR3 sequence: CASLPGGVETQYF. CDR3 nucleotide sequence: TGTGCCAGCCTCCCTGGGGGGGTAGAGACCCAGTACTTC.

The V and J genes are TRBV27 and TRBJ1-3; perhaps TRBD1 as D (5 bases). The CDR3 loop spans 14 amino acids. The germline CDR1 and CDR2 sequences are MNHEY and SMNVEV (reference sequence). Trimming removed 2 bases from V and 3 bases from J, with 8 bases in between. The chain's CDR3 is CASSLRGDGNTIYF. The CDR3 nucleotides are TGTGCCAGCAGTTTAAGGGGAGATGGAAACACCATATATTTT.

This clone was recorded once. The gene calls are TRBV4-1 and TRBJ1-2; D is undetermined. V was shortened by 0 bases and J by 2 bases, with 10 bases between the two germline ends. Germline V gene lookup returns CDR1 MGHRA and CDR2 YSYEKL. CDR3 length: 15 residues. Written as DNA, the CDR3 is TGCGCCAGCAGCCAAGATCGGTCCCAGAACTATGGCTACACCTTC. Its translation is CASSQDRSQNYGYTF.

The chain uses TRBV18 and TRBJ2-3; D possibly uses TRBD1 or TRBD2 (6 bases each). Germline V gives CDR1 KGHSH, CDR2 LQKENI. Trimming took 6 bases from V and 1 from J, leaving 17 bases between them. This CDR3 is 16 amino acids long. The CDR3 coding sequence is TGTGCCAGCTCTCGAGGAACGGGGGCCGGCACAGATACGCAGTATTTT. This sequence encodes CASSRGTGAGTDTQYF.

This clone was recorded once. The chain joins TRBV19 to TRBJ2-2; D remains ambiguous. CDR3 size: 15 residues. Trimming removed 1 base at V and 9 bases at J, with 15 bases between. The germline CDR1 and CDR2 sequences are LNHDA and SQIVND (reference sequence). The CDR3 reads CASSIGDSSSRELFF. The DNA for the CDR3 is TGTGCCAGTAGTATAGGAGACTCGTCAAGCCGGGAGCTGTTTTTT.

The rearrangement uses TRBV5-1 and TRBJ2-5; 8 bases are a match to TRBD1. The trim removed 5 bases at V and 1 base at J, leaving 7 bases unmatched. The CDR3 is 15 residues long. CDR1 SGHRS and CDR2 YFSETQ come from the germline V gene. In nucleotides, the CDR3 is TGCGCCAGCAGTCTCCTGCAGGGGGCCCAAGAGACCCAGTACTTC. This encodes CASSLLQGAQETQYF.

The chain combines TRBV15 with TRBJ1-3; D unresolved. From germline, CDR1 is LNHNV and CDR2 YYDKDF (reference sequence). The CDR3 is made up of 16 amino acids. V was shortened by 3 bases and J by 6 bases, with 18 bases between the two germline ends. CDR3 protein: CATSSIPGGMQNTIYF. The CDR3, as DNA: TGTGCCACCAGCAGTATCCCCGGCGGAATGCAAAACACCATATATTTT.

The rearrangement links TRBV6-6 to TRBJ2-3; TRBD2 matches 11 bases. The V gene end was trimmed by 5 bases and the J gene end by 2 bases; junction bases not matched to a gene: 6. The CDR3 runs 16 residues. The germline CDR1 and CDR2 sequences are MNHNY and SVGAGI (reference sequence). The CDR3 here is CASSRTSGGNTDTQYF. The CDR3 bases are TGTGCCAGCAGTCGTACTAGCGGGGGAAACACAGATACGCAGTATTTT.

V usage is TRBV27 and J usage is TRBJ1-2; the match to TRBD1 covers 9 bases. There are 18 residues in the CDR3. Germline V gene sequence: CDR1 MNHEY, CDR2 SMNVEV (reference sequence). V dropped 6 bases and J dropped 5; count of bases not matched to a gene: 19. CDR3 in DNA: TGTGCCAGCAGCCGCCTCAGCCTTACAGGGGGCGATAGGTATGGCTACACCTTC. It translates to CASSRLSLTGGDRYGYTF.

This clone was recorded a few times. This chain joins TRBV10-3 and TRBJ2-1, with 9 bases identical to TRBD2. Germline lookup yields CDR1 ENHRY and CDR2 SYGVKD. The CDR3 is 15 residues long. Trimming at V came to 2 bases and at J to 4 bases, leaving 3 bases not matched to a gene. CDR3 sequence reads: CAISEASGVYNEQFF. In nucleotides, the CDR3 is TGTGCCATCAGTGAGGCTAGCGGGGTATACAATGAGCAGTTCTTC.

V and J are TRBV13 and TRBJ2-3; D perhaps matches TRBD1 (6 bases). Germline CDR1 and CDR2: PRHDT and FYEKMQ (reference sequence). The CDR3 covers 15 residues. V lost 5 bases, J lost 2 bases, and 14 bases lay in between. In DNA, the CDR3 is TGTGCCAGCAGCACCCGGGACACCTTCACAGATACGCAGTATTTT. Amino acid sequence: CASSTRDTFTDTQYF.

This clone was detected a few times. The rearrangement joins TRBV5-6 to TRBJ2-6; TRBD1 might be the D (6 bases). Trimming shortened V by 3 bases and J by 0 bases, and 10 bases separated the two germline ends. The CDR3 sequence is 16 residues long. Germline V gene data show CDR1 as SGHDT and CDR2 as YYEEEE. The CDR3 reads CASSSGTPSGANVLTF. The CDR3 DNA sequence: TGTGCCAGCAGCTCGGGGACACCCTCTGGGGCCAACGTCCTGACTTTC.

The genes are TRBV5-4 and TRBJ1-3, with D uncertain. CDR3 length equals 13 residues. Germline assignment: CDR1 SGHNT and CDR2 YYREEE (reference sequence). V lost 0 bases to trimming and J lost 4 bases, with 5 bases between them. CDR3 in amino acids: CASSLDQGNTIYF. The DNA of the CDR3 is TGTGCCAGCAGCTTGGATCAGGGAAACACCATATATTTT. Complete variable domain (other parts from reference TRBV5-4 and TRBJ1-3): ETGVTQSPTHLIKTRGQQVTLRCSSQSGHNTVSWYQQALGQGPQFIFQYYREEENGRGNFPPRFSGLQFPNYSSELNVNALELDDSALYLCASSLDQGNTIYFGEGSWLTVV.

The chain carries TRBV7-9 and TRBJ1-2; tentative D call: TRBD1 (5 bases). The CDR3 is 14 residues long. Trimming cost V 3 bases and J 8 bases, with 16 bases left between them. From germline, CDR1 is SEHNR and CDR2 FQNEAQ (reference sequence). The CDR3 DNA follows: TGTGCCAGCAGCTTCTCCAGGGTGCCCCAGGGCTACACCTTC. Translated, it gives CASSFSRVPQGYTF.

V is TRBV7-2 and J is TRBJ1-1; D may be TRBD1 (5 bases). The CDR3 has 15 amino acids. Germline lookup yields CDR1 SGHTA and CDR2 FQGNSA. With 1 base removed from V and 1 base from J, the gap between germline ends came to 10 bases. CDR3 region: CASSLVARANTEAFF. The CDR3 DNA reads as TGTGCCAGCAGCTTAGTTGCCAGGGCGAACACTGAAGCTTTCTTT.

V is TRBV6-6 and J is TRBJ1-5; D remains ambiguous. V was shortened by 9 bases and J by 2 bases, with 11 bases between the two germline ends. The germline V gene has CDR1 MNHNY and CDR2 SVGAGI (reference sequence). This CDR3 has 13 residues. The CDR3 region is CASFSTGNQPQHF. CDR3 in DNA: TGTGCCAGTTTCTCTACTGGCAATCAGCCCCAGCATTTT.

The chain joins TRBV5-5 to TRBJ1-4; TRBD1 agrees at 8 bases. V was clipped by 5 bases and J by 8 bases; unmatched bases: 8. Germline V lookup: CDR1 SGHKS, CDR2 YYEKEE (reference sequence). This CDR3 spans 14 amino acids. The CDR3 DNA reads as TGTGCCAGCAGAAGGACAGGGTCGGAAGAAAAACTGTTTTTT. Its translation: CASRRTGSEEKLFF.

The rearrangement links TRBV11-2 to TRBJ2-2; 8 bases map to TRBD1. The CDR3 contains 15 residues. Trimming at V came to 2 bases and at J to 5 bases, leaving 4 bases not matched to a gene. Germline loops: CDR1 SGHAT, CDR2 FQNNGV. The CDR3 DNA follows: TGTGCCAGCAGCTTAAAGAACAGGGGGACCGGGGAGCTGTTTTTT. Amino acid sequence: CASSLKNRGTGELFF.

The chain links TRBV4-2 to TRBJ1-3; no reliable D call. The CDR3 contains 14 residues. In germline, CDR1 is LGHNA, CDR2 YNFKEQ. Trimming pared 0 bases from V and 2 bases from J, leaving 5 bases between. The CDR3 loop reads CASSQEAAGNTIYF. The CDR3 DNA is TGTGCCAGCAGCCAAGAGGCAGCTGGAAACACCATATATTTT.